This T cell receptor (beta chain) was documented in a study of human T cells and chemical hapten exposure. Study summary: Small volume differences among pooled libraries mainly caused per-sample TCR yield variation.

Time point noted: healthy volunteer bleed at 6 weeks. Unfractionated whole blood was the source of the extracted total RNA. V was pared by 4 bases and J by 8 bases, with 12 bases of the junction left unmatched. Looked up from germline, CDR1 is SGHRS and CDR2 is YFSETQ. CDR3 length: 14 residues. As the library was built, unique molecular identifiers were attached to individual cDNA molecules. Per the authors' pipeline: Samples had a median of around 91,000 TCRs, ranging roughly 20,000 to 690,600. Each CDR3 protein gets one entry after TCRdb re-called the RACE reads with MiXCR. V and J calls and clone size were set by TCRdb, not the authors. Here the sample spans 35,000 to 50,000 distinct CDR3 sequences, roughly 3.5% being singletons.

The chain is built from TRBV5-1 and TRBJ2-7, with 7 bases matching TRBD1. The sample comprised whole blood. The source is a human donor in good health. Some clones in this sample may be carry-over from other donors' samples. For the CDR3, the DNA is TGCGCCAGCAGCCAAGGGACAGACTATAGAAAGCAGTACTTC. Its translation is CASSQGTDYRKQYF. The full variable domain, in which reference TRBV5-1 and TRBJ2-7 provide the parts outside the CDR3, is KAGVTQTPRYLIKTRGQQVTLSCSPISGHRSVSWYQQTPGQGLQFLFEYFSETQRNKGNFPGRFSGRQFSNSRSEMNVSTLELGDSALYLCASSQGTDYRKQYFGPGTRLTVT.